This TCR beta chain was profiled in a study of a mutant IDH1 vaccine in newly diagnosed glioma. Study-wide context: Patients got their first vaccination 4-6 weeks after radiotherapy alone, or with temozolomide cycles.

Some clones are missing from TCRdb's copy, which holds only in-frame ones; the method was immunoSEQ multiplex PCR. The table has over 35,000 clones, 83% seen once. A word on this clone: Its antigen is as yet unknown. The same CDR3 arises from other DNA sequences in this sample as well.

This CDR3 has 14 amino acids. The junction had 5 bases not matched to a gene; V was cut back by 6 bases and J by 6 bases. Germline V lookup: CDR1 SEHNR, CDR2 FQNEAQ (reference sequence). Regarding time point: week 35, safety follow-up. Vaccine doses each comprised 300 ug of mutant IDH1 20-mer peptide, with topical imiquimod. The rearrangement uses TRBV7-9 and TRBJ1-4, with 9 nucleotides matching TRBD1. The input for sequencing was PBMCs, taken from a glioma patient whose treatment included an IDH1 peptide vaccine. The receptor comes from a woman aged 45-65 years with glioma. The CDR3 protein is CASSLRQGDEKLFF. The CDR3 DNA reads TGTGCCAGCAGTCTTCGACAGGGGGATGAAAAACTGTTTTTT.